What follows are 17 T cell receptor beta chains derived from one specimen sequenced in a study of T-cell reconstitution after alpha-beta-depleted transplantation in children. It was with unique molecular identifiers that the TCRbeta library was prepared. Each CDR3 protein is one row after TCRdb ran MiXCR on the PCR reads. The top ten clones hold 28% of a sample with about a million distinct CDR3 sequences, about 26% of them seen once. This sample comprised PBMCs, mostly from graft donor cells, obtained 360 days after TCRalphabeta/CD19-depleted stem cell transplant. The receptors come from a boy in the first two years of life who had a stem cell transplant for SCID, so the T cells may come from the graft donor.

This clonotype has only a few counts. The chain is built from TRBV5-1 and TRBJ2-1; tentative D call: TRBD1 (6 bases). Per the germline V gene, CDR1 is SGHRS and CDR2 is YFSETQ. Trimming pared 4 bases from V and 4 bases from J, leaving 15 bases between. This CDR3 has 15 amino acids. The CDR3 DNA reads as TGCGCCAGCAGCCCCGGGACATTGAGTTACAATGAGCAGTTCTTC. This translates into CASSPGTLSYNEQFF.

V is TRBV29-1 and J is TRBJ1-5; 7 bases line up with TRBD1. V trimming: 4 bases; J trimming: 5 bases; junction bases outside the gene matches: 11. Germline values: CDR1 SQVTM, CDR2 ANQGSEA. The length of the CDR3 is 15 residues. For the CDR3, the DNA is TGCAGCGTTGTGGTGCTGGAGGGGGCCCATCAGCCCCAGCATTTT. It translates to CSVVVLEGAHQPQHF.

This clonotype occurred a few times. This chain connects TRBV12-3 or TRBV12-4 to TRBJ1-2, with a tentative D call TRBD1 (5 bases). CDR3 length: 12 amino acids. V lost 7 bases and J lost 6, with 12 bases in between. The CDR3 sequence: CASTSGFHGYTF. Here the CDR3 DNA reads TGTGCCAGCACCTCAGGGTTCCATGGCTACACCTTC.

This clonotype has a handful of counts. CDR3 in amino acids: CASRISLADTQYF. The CDR3, as DNA: TGTGCCAGCAGGATAAGCTTGGCAGATACGCAGTATTTT. The rearrangement links TRBV6-1 to TRBJ2-3; no clear D. V was clipped by 6 bases and J by 4 bases, with 11 bases between them. The CDR3 runs 13 residues. Per the germline V gene, CDR1 is MNHNS and CDR2 is SASEGT.

This clonotype has just a few counts. The chain employs TRBV12-3 or TRBV12-4 and TRBJ2-5; D unresolved. The CDR3 covers 14 residues. V was clipped by 2 bases and J by 5 bases, with 12 bases between them. The chain's CDR3 is CASSLMGSRETQYF. CDR3 in DNA: TGTGCCAGCAGTTTAATGGGGTCTCGGGAGACCCAGTACTTC.

This clonotype was observed a handful of times. The chain uses TRBV4-2 and TRBJ2-1; TRBD2 is a possible D gene (6 bases). The CDR3 length is 16 residues. The V and J ends lost 2 bases and 0 bases respectively, with 11 bases between them. Germline loops: CDR1 LGHNA, CDR2 YNFKEQ. The CDR3 DNA is TGTGCCAGCAGCCAACCCCGGGGGAACTCCTACAATGAGCAGTTCTTC. This translates into CASSQPRGNSYNEQFF.

This chain uses TRBV7-2 with TRBJ1-1, with a weak D call TRBD1 (6 bases). V gave up 5 bases and J gave up 6 bases, with 16 bases separating them. This CDR3 comprises 14 residues. Per germline, CDR1 SGHTA and CDR2 FQGNSA. As DNA, the CDR3 is TGTGCCAGCAGCACCCGGTTTGCAGGGGCTGAAGCTTTCTTT. This translates into CASSTRFAGAEAFF.

This clonotype was seen many times. CDR3 sequence (DNA): TGTGCCAGCAGTTACCAGGGAATGAACACTGAAGCTTTCTTT. Its translation is CASSYQGMNTEAFF. This chain connects TRBV6-5 to TRBJ1-1; D might be TRBD1 (5 bases). The germline CDR1 and CDR2 sequences are MNHEY and SVGAGI. Trimming took 2 bases from V and 0 from J, leaving 7 bases between them. The CDR3 is made up of 14 amino acids.

This clonotype was recorded a few times. This CDR3 is CASSSSTGAEQYF. CDR3 nucleotide sequence: TGTGCCAGCAGTTCATCGACAGGTGCCGAGCAGTACTTC. The J gene is TRBJ2-7, the V gene TRBV12-3 or TRBV12-4, with a weak D call TRBD1 (6 bases). The CDR3 covers 13 residues. V dropped 4 bases and J dropped 6 bases, with 13 bases sitting between them.

The chain joins TRBV4-1 to TRBJ2-3; D uncertain. Germline CDR1 and CDR2: MGHRA and YSYEKL. Trimming pared 4 bases from V and 5 bases from J, leaving 13 bases between. The length of the CDR3 is 14 residues. CDR3 protein: CASSPQHPQDTQYF. In nucleotides, the CDR3 is TGCGCCAGCAGCCCGCAGCACCCACAAGATACGCAGTATTTT.

This clonotype was counted a single time. This chain connects TRBV27 to TRBJ2-5; 7 positions agree with TRBD1. J gave up 5 bases and V 3 bases, and 12 bases lay outside the gene matches. The CDR3 has 16 amino acids. Germline V gene data show CDR1 as MNHEY and CDR2 as SMNVEV (reference sequence). CDR3 sequence reads: CASSFLRSTGTETQYF. In nucleotides, the CDR3 is TGTGCCAGCAGTTTCCTGCGATCGACAGGGACCGAGACCCAGTACTTC.

This clonotype was counted a few times. V usage is TRBV12-3 or TRBV12-4 and J usage is TRBJ1-1; the D gene is possibly TRBD1 (6 bases). V was clipped by 6 bases and J by 4 bases, with 12 bases between them. The CDR3 covers 13 residues. CDR3 amino acids: CASSPNRVTEAFF. Written as DNA, the CDR3 is TGTGCCAGCAGCCCGAACAGGGTCACTGAAGCTTTCTTT.

This rearrangement joins TRBV20-1 to TRBJ2-7; D ambiguous. Germline assignment: CDR1 DFQATT and CDR2 SNEGSKA (reference sequence). The germline V and J ends were trimmed by 0 bases and 1 base, with 13 bases remaining between them. The CDR3 loop spans 15 amino acids. CDR3 loop: CSARDPGTPSYEQYF. Here the CDR3 DNA reads TGCAGTGCTAGAGATCCGGGTACCCCATCCTACGAGCAGTACTTC.

This sequence joins TRBV2 and TRBJ1-6, with TRBD1 as a possible D gene (5 bases). The CDR3 is made up of 16 amino acids. Trimming removed 3 bases from V and 0 bases from J, with 9 bases in between. CDR1 and CDR2 (germline): SNHLY, FYNNEI. The CDR3 reads CASSDEGSSYNSPLHF. Here the CDR3 DNA reads TGTGCCAGCAGTGATGAGGGGAGCTCCTATAATTCACCCCTCCACTTT. Full variable domain (missing parts from reference TRBV2 and TRBJ1-6): EPEVTQTPSHQVTQMGQEVILRCVPISNHLYFYWYRQILGQKVEFLVSFYNNEISEKSEIFDDQFSVERPDGSNFTLKIRSTKLEDSAMYFCASSDEGSSYNSPLHFGNGTRLTVT.

The V and J genes are TRBV7-2 and TRBJ2-1, with 10 bases fitting TRBD2. Trimming cost V 5 bases and J 5 bases; bases outside gene matches: 9. Germline V CDR1 and CDR2: SGHTA, FQGNSA. This CDR3 has 16 amino acids. CDR3 coding DNA: TGTGCCAGCAGCCCTCTTTATACTAGCGGGGACAATGAGCAGTTCTTC. Protein: CASSPLYTSGDNEQFF.

The CDR3 reads CASSLELAGGRREQFF. The CDR3, as DNA: TGCGCCAGCAGCTTGGAACTAGCGGGGGGCCGGCGGGAGCAGTTCTTC. The chain recombines TRBV5-1 with TRBJ2-1; TRBD2 matches 12 bases. Per germline, CDR1 SGHRS and CDR2 YFSETQ. V was pared by 0 bases and J by 10 bases, with 8 bases of the junction left unmatched. The CDR3 loop spans 16 amino acids.

This clonotype was detected a few times. V gene TRBV9 combines with J gene TRBJ1-4; D unresolved. Trimming took off 0 bases at V and 0 bases at J, with 9 bases between the two ends. The CDR3 consists of 16 residues. The germline V gene encodes CDR1 SGDLS and CDR2 YYNGEE. DNA of the CDR3: TGTGCCAGCAGCGTAGGCGGCAGCACAACTAATGAAAAACTGTTTTTT. Translated, it gives CASSVGGSTTNEKLFF. Combining the CDR3 with reference TRBV9 and TRBJ1-4 gives the whole variable domain DSGVTQTPKHLITATGQRVTLRCSPRSGDLSVYWYQQSLDQGLQFLIQYYNGEERAKGNILERFSAQQFPDLHSELNLSSLELGDSALYFCASSVGGSTTNEKLFFGSGTQLSVL.